This TCR beta chain was found in a study of Ad26.COV2.S vaccination and SARS-CoV-2 variants (dated by TCRdb to about 2021). Describing the broader study: Donors in the vaccine arm were drawn from COV1001, a multicentre, randomized, double-blind, placebo-controlled phase I-IIa trial testing Ad26.COV2.S in healthy adults. Ad26.COV2.S was administered intramuscularly at a dose of 5x10^10 or 1x10^11 viral particles, either as one shot or as two shots given 56 days apart. TCRbeta repertoire sequencing served as the tool for gauging how specific and how broad the SARS-CoV-2-reactive T cell receptors were following Ad26.COV2.S vaccination. The TCR-sequenced set comprised approximately 32 samples: around 20 Ad26.COV2.S vaccine recipients, 5 placebo recipients and 8 SARS-CoV-2 convalescent individuals. Participants in the trial were split at random into five groups of five each, receiving low-dose or high-dose Ad26.COV2.S once or twice, or else placebo on both occasions. Investigators remained blinded to trial group allocation during experiments and outcome assessment.

Study-wide findings and limitations: Ad26.COV2.S recipients had higher spike-specific TCR breadth than placebo recipients (P = 0.0014). The study was not powered to compare responses between vaccine doses or regimens. Comparable non-spike TCR breadth was observed between vaccine and placebo recipients, consistent with only spike being contained in the vaccine. After vaccination, substantial breadth of spike-specific CD8+ and CD4+ T cell responses was reported. The authors noted that total T cell responses may have been underestimated by the TCR breadth and depth analyses.

The CDR3 covers 14 residues, taking in both the cysteine and the phenylalanine. This entry keeps only the CDR3 DNA: 42 bases, framed from base 1. The germline V gene yields SGHAT for CDR1 and FQNNGV for CDR2. The germline V end is reduced by 6 bases and the J end by 5 bases; junction bases left unmatched: 4. Turning to this clone: What antigen it recognizes has not been identified. One base away there is no much larger clone; base qualities are not given.

The immunoSEQ Assay was used to sequence TCRbeta CDR3 regions. After extraction, genomic DNA underwent amplification by bias-controlled multiplex PCR, followed by high-throughput sequencing. Per the source publication's procedure: Collapsing and filtering of sequences were performed to quantify the absolute abundance of each unique TCRbeta CDR3 region. T cell fraction was estimated by normalizing TCRbeta template counts to usable DNA, which was measured by amplifying reference genes present in all nucleated cells. Repertoire TCRs were annotated as SARS-CoV-2-specific when V gene, CDR3 amino acid sequence and J gene were exactly matched to a known reactive TCR set. MIRA supplied the reference SARS-CoV-2 TCR set, which was filtered for enrichment in COVID-19-positive ImmuneCODE repertoires so that public or cross-reactive TCRs were removed. Based on the MIRA antigens, annotated TCRs were further analysed at the level of specific ORF or position within ORF. Depth was the summed frequency of annotated unique rearrangements, while breadth was defined as annotated unique rearrangements over total unique productive rearrangements. Two-sided Wilcoxon rank-sum tests were used to compare TCR breadth between groups. Imported from immuneACCESS, the table was reduced by TCRdb to in-frame sequences with V and J called. These copies leave out some clones; in studies compared against another copy, an unresolved V gene accounts for under half, and the cause of the remainder is not known. The V and J calls and clone size are taken from that table; D and trimming were inferred from the DNA. The sample table shows hundreds of thousands of clones, and approximately 88% are seen once. Approximately 1.5% of the sample is held by the ten biggest clonotypes.

Sample treatment or condition, as interpreted from the label and publication: some 20 received Ad26.COV2.S at low or high dose, single or two shots; 5 received placebo; per-sample allocation not given. For vaccine and placebo recipients, the sequenced repertoires came from samples collected on day 63 after the first injection. Cohort 1b enrolled roughly 25 adults aged 18-55 years at a single site in Boston, USA, between 29 July and 7 August 2020. As a vaccine, Ad26.COV2.S was a replication-incompetent adenovirus type 26 vector that expressed a prefusion-stabilized SARS-CoV-2 spike protein derived from the original Wuhan strain.

The chain employs TRBV11-2 and TRBJ2-2, with 9 junctional bases fitting TRBD2. This TCR came from a person between 18 and 65 years old who received the Ad26.COV2.S COVID-19 vaccine or a placebo. Sequencing used peripheral blood, obtained in a trial of Ad26.COV2.S vaccine versus placebo. Here is the DNA: TGTGCCAGCAGTGCTAGCGGGGTTACCGGGGAGCTGTTTTTT. It encodes CASSASGVTGELFF.